The 26 T cell receptor beta chains below were found in one sample sequenced in a study of spatial heterogeneity in lung cancer. Via MiXCR, TCRdb re-called the 5' RACE reads, giving one row per CDR3 protein. Of about 40,000 distinct CDR3 sequences in the sample, 4% to 6% were seen once. As to time point: sample taken at primary tumor resection. Whole RNA from tumor, nontumor lung or frozen PBMC was sequenced unsorted. The sample consisted of PBMCs, taken at surgery. The receptors shown here come from a female donor with early-stage non-small cell lung cancer.

This clonotype was seen at least ten times. The chain joins TRBV7-3 to TRBJ1-1, with 7 positions matching TRBD1. Germline-derived CDR1 and CDR2 are SGHTA and FQGTGA. The length of the CDR3 is 13 residues. The trim removed 6 bases at V and 3 bases at J, leaving 4 bases unmatched. CDR3 in DNA: TGTGCCAGCAGTCCCGACAGGGACACTGAAGCTTTCTTT. As protein: CASSPDRDTEAFF.

Ten or more counts support this clonotype. This chain connects TRBV11-2 to TRBJ2-7; 7 positions match TRBD1. Germline CDR1 SGHAT, CDR2 FQNNGV. The CDR3 sequence is 14 residues long. With 4 bases clipped from V and 0 bases from J, the junction kept 3 bases outside the gene matches. The CDR3 DNA sequence: TGTGCCAGCAGCTCGACAGGGAACTCCTACGAGCAGTACTTC. Translated, it gives CASSSTGNSYEQYF.

A few counts support this clonotype. As DNA, the CDR3 is TGTGCCAGTAGGAGGGGGGGAAATAATTCACCCCTCCACTTT. Translated, it gives CASRRGGNNSPLHF. This sequence joins TRBV27 and TRBJ1-6; maybe TRBD1 (6 bases). This CDR3 has 14 residues. The germline V gene has CDR1 MNHEY and CDR2 SMNVEV (reference sequence). The ends were cut back, 9 bases at V and 5 bases at J, with 14 bases in the middle.

This clonotype was detected many times. This chain links TRBV28 with TRBJ2-3, with 12 bases aligning to TRBD2. This CDR3 has 15 residues. Per germline, CDR1 MDHEN and CDR2 SYDVKM. V shed 8 bases, J shed 2 bases, and the junction held 5 bases outside the gene matches. The CDR3, as DNA: TGTGCCAGCCTGACTAGCGGGGGCTCCACAGATACGCAGTATTTT. This translates into CASLTSGGSTDTQYF.

The chain carries TRBV18 and TRBJ2-5; D is unresolved. This CDR3 is 14 amino acids long. Trimming stripped 1 base from V and 4 bases from J, with 10 bases between. The germline gives CDR1 KGHSH, CDR2 LQKENI. The CDR3, as DNA: TGTGCCAGCTCACCACTCCTTTTAAGAGAGACCCAGTACTTC. Its protein product is CASSPLLLRETQYF.

This clonotype has ten or more counts. The J gene is TRBJ2-5, the V gene TRBV7-7; 9 bases are shared with TRBD2. CDR3 length equals 14 residues. Germline assignment: CDR1 SSHAT and CDR2 FNYEAQ (reference sequence). The V and J ends lost 5 bases and 4 bases, in that order; junction bases with no gene match: 5. The CDR3 loop is CASSPEAGGETQYF. The CDR3 DNA reads as TGTGCCAGCAGCCCCGAAGCGGGAGGAGAGACCCAGTACTTC.

This clonotype occurred many times. The gene calls are TRBV4-3 and TRBJ2-7; 10 positions match TRBD2. The germline V gene has CDR1 LGHNA and CDR2 YSLEER. The CDR3 has 15 amino acids. V shed 2 bases, J shed 7 bases, and the junction held 8 bases outside the gene matches. The CDR3 reads CASSQLLAGFGEQYF. CDR3 DNA: TGCGCCAGCAGCCAACTACTAGCGGGGTTCGGGGAGCAGTACTTC.

This clonotype has at least ten counts. V gene TRBV6-1 combines with J gene TRBJ1-5, with 10 bases matching TRBD1. The germline gives CDR1 MNHNS, CDR2 SASEGT. The V gene end was trimmed by 7 bases and the J gene end by 3 bases; junction bases not matched to a gene: 6. CDR3 length equals 15 residues. This chain's CDR3 is CASNSGTGANQPQHF. The CDR3 nucleotides are TGTGCCAGCAACTCGGGGACAGGGGCCAATCAGCCCCAGCATTTT.

The rearrangement links TRBV2 to TRBJ2-7; weak D call: TRBD1 (5 bases). The CDR3 runs 12 residues. CDR1 is SNHLY and CDR2 is FYNNEI in the germline V gene. The V gene lost 2 bases and the J gene lost 4 bases, with 6 bases spanning the gap. The DNA of the CDR3 is TGTGCCAGCAGTGAACAGGGTTACGAGCAGTACTTC. This translates into CASSEQGYEQYF.

This clonotype was seen ten or more times. This chain connects TRBV6-5 to TRBJ2-7; D remains unclear. CDR1 is MNHEY, CDR2 SVGAGI, per germline. This CDR3 comprises 11 residues. V lost 8 bases to trimming and J lost 3 bases, with 8 bases between them. Here the CDR3 reads CASGNLYEQYF. For the CDR3, the DNA is TGTGCCAGCGGGAACCTCTACGAGCAGTACTTC.

This clonotype was seen many times. The chain couples TRBV5-1 to TRBJ2-1; 9 nucleotides agree with TRBD2. The V gene's germline CDR1 is SGHRS and CDR2 YFSETQ. The CDR3 spans 17 residues. Trimming took 3 bases from V and 4 from J; bases not matched to a gene: 11. The CDR3 loop is CASSSLPTSGGYNEQFF. CDR3 bases: TGCGCCAGCAGCTCCCTCCCGACTAGCGGCGGATACAATGAGCAGTTCTTC.

This chain joins TRBV14 and TRBJ2-3; D unclear. Germline V gene lookup returns CDR1 SGHDN and CDR2 FVKESK. With 1 base removed from V and 2 bases from J, the gap between germline ends came to 10 bases. The CDR3 has 15 residues. CDR3: CASSQALGLTDTQYF. The CDR3 DNA is TGTGCCAGCAGCCAAGCCCTGGGCCTCACAGATACGCAGTATTTT.

Only a few counts were recorded for this clonotype. V and J are TRBV27 and TRBJ1-1; TRBD1 is a possible D gene (6 bases). The CDR3 loop spans 13 amino acids. The germline gives CDR1 MNHEY, CDR2 SMNVEV (reference sequence). Trimming left V 3 bases short and J 14 bases short, with 19 bases between. CDR3 nucleotides: TGTGCCAGCAGTTTGGGTATTGACAGGCCGGGCTTCTTT. Protein sequence: CASSLGIDRPGFF.

There are many counts of this clonotype. The rearrangement links TRBV9 to TRBJ1-5; 9 nucleotides line up with TRBD1. Germline CDR1 SGDLS, CDR2 YYNGEE. The CDR3 runs to 16 residues. With V trimmed by 3 bases and J by 3 bases, 7 bases remained unmatched. The CDR3 bases are TGTGCCAGCAGCGCATCCGGGACAGGGCTCAATCAGCCCCAGCATTTT. Translating gives CASSASGTGLNQPQHF.

This chain links TRBV9 with TRBJ2-3; 7 positions match TRBD2. Per germline, CDR1 SGDLS and CDR2 YYNGEE. The V segment lost 4 bases and the J segment 3 bases; nucleotides outside the gene matches: 8. There are 15 residues in the CDR3. The CDR3 nucleotides are TGTGCCAGCAGCTCCGGGGCTAGCGGAACAGATACGCAGTATTTT. Translation gives CASSSGASGTDTQYF.

This clonotype showed up just a few times. The gene calls are TRBV12-3 or TRBV12-4 and TRBJ1-5; no clear D. This CDR3 has 12 amino acids. The V end lost 7 bases, the J end lost 4 bases, and 8 bases lay between the germline ends. CDR3 region: CASTFSNQPQHF. CDR3 coding DNA: TGTGCCAGCACTTTTTCAAATCAGCCCCAGCATTTT.

This chain's CDR3 is CASSLRGLIDGYTF. In nucleotides, the CDR3 is TGTGCCAGCAGTTTGAGGGGGCTGATCGATGGCTACACCTTC. V usage is TRBV27 and J usage is TRBJ1-2; 7 nucleotides align to TRBD1. The V gene's germline CDR1 is MNHEY and CDR2 SMNVEV (reference sequence). V was clipped by 3 bases and J by 6 bases; unmatched bases: 7. The CDR3 length is 14 residues.

This clonotype showed up just a few times. The V call is TRBV5-4, the J call TRBJ1-6, with unresolved D. V lost 3 bases to trimming and J lost 6 bases, with 4 bases between them. The CDR3 covers 12 residues. Per germline, CDR1 SGHNT and CDR2 YYREEE (reference sequence). The chain's CDR3 is CASSSFNSPLHF. CDR3 sequence (DNA): TGTGCCAGCAGCTCTTTTAATTCACCCCTCCACTTT.

This rearrangement joins TRBV5-1 to TRBJ2-5; 11 bases are shared with TRBD1. V gave up 4 bases and J gave up 4 bases; unmatched junction bases: 9. Germline CDR1 reads SGHRS; CDR2 reads YFSETQ. The CDR3 sequence is 16 residues long. The CDR3 nucleotides read TGCGCCAGCAGCAAAGCGGGACAGGGGGTTACAGAGACCCAGTACTTC. Translated, it gives CASSKAGQGVTETQYF.

This clonotype was found many times. DNA for the CDR3: TGCAGTGCTATACTCGGCACTGAAGCTTTCTTT. It specifies CSAILGTEAFF. The V call is TRBV20-1, the J call TRBJ1-1; D ambiguous. The V end lost 4 bases, the J end lost 4 bases, and 7 bases lay between the germline ends. The CDR3 extends over 11 amino acids. Germline V gene lookup returns CDR1 DFQATT and CDR2 SNEGSKA (reference sequence).

The table lists this clonotype with many counts. The chain joins TRBV7-2 to TRBJ1-3, with unresolved D. CDR3 length equals 12 residues. Germline loops: CDR1 SGHTA, CDR2 FQGNSA. Deletions cut 4 bases from V and 5 bases from J, with 6 bases between. CDR3 DNA: TGTGCCAGCAGCTCGGAACGAAACACCATATATTTT. It yields the protein CASSSERNTIYF. The full variable domain, its missing parts supplied by reference TRBV7-2 and TRBJ1-3, is GAGVSQSPSNKVTEKGKDVELRCDPISGHTALYWYRQSLGQGLEFLIYFQGNSAPDKSGLPSDRFSAERTGGSVSTLTIQRTQQEDSAVYLCASSSERNTIYFGEGSWLTVV.

At least ten counts were recorded for this clonotype. This chain uses TRBV7-6 with TRBJ1-6; 8 bases line up with TRBD1. Germline values: CDR1 SGHVS, CDR2 FNYEAQ. The CDR3 spans 14 residues. J gave up 8 bases and V 3 bases, and 3 bases lay outside the gene matches. CDR3 in amino acids: CASSFNRGDSPLHF. The CDR3 bases are TGTGCCAGCAGCTTTAACAGGGGGGATTCACCCCTCCACTTT.

This clonotype showed up many times. The chain employs TRBV6-2 or TRBV6-3 and TRBJ1-5; TRBD1 is a possible D gene (5 bases). The CDR3 consists of 16 residues. Between the trimmed V and J ends, which lost 2 bases and 2 bases, there was a span of 13 bases. Germline CDR1 and CDR2: MNHEY and SVGEGT. The CDR3 region has the DNA TGTGCCAGCAGTTACCCGGGGGGTTTCGGCAATCAGCCCCAGCATTTT. This sequence encodes CASSYPGGFGNQPQHF.

This clonotype was observed many times. The V gene is TRBV5-1, the J gene TRBJ1-2, with unresolved D. V was clipped by 0 bases and J by 7 bases, with 13 bases between them. Looked up from germline, CDR1 is SGHRS and CDR2 is YFSETQ. This CDR3 contains 14 residues. The CDR3 DNA sequence: TGCGCCAGCAGCTTGGCCGGGCTAATCTCTGGCTACACCTTC. Translated, it gives CASSLAGLISGYTF.

There are many counts of this clonotype. The chain recombines TRBV7-3 with TRBJ1-6; D call uncertain. The ends were cut back, 6 bases at V and 7 bases at J, with 7 bases in the middle. Germline V gene sequence: CDR1 SGHTA, CDR2 FQGTGA. This CDR3 is 12 amino acids long. CDR3 DNA sequence: TGTGCCAGCAGTGACGGAAATTCACCCCTCCACTTT. As protein: CASSDGNSPLHF. Combining the CDR3 with reference TRBV7-3 and TRBJ1-6 gives the whole variable domain GAGVSQTPSNKVTEKGKYVELRCDPISGHTALYWYRQSLGQGPEFLIYFQGTGAADDSGLPNDRFFAVRPEGSVSTLKIQRTERGDSAVYLCASSDGNSPLHFGNGTRLTVT.

This clonotype has ten or more counts. The chain couples TRBV5-1 to TRBJ2-1; D is unresolved. Germline V gene lookup returns CDR1 SGHRS and CDR2 YFSETQ. V was cut by 0 bases and J by 1 base, with 11 bases left in between. This CDR3 spans 16 amino acids. The CDR3 loop is CASSLEASHSYNEQFF. CDR3 nucleotide sequence: TGCGCCAGCAGCTTGGAGGCTAGTCATTCCTACAATGAGCAGTTCTTC.